This T cell receptor beta chain was documented in a study of T cell responses to AZD1222 COVID-19 vaccine. This clone was observed a single time. Its specificity is unknown. Whole-study results and caveats: As reported, nearly half of all spike-specific TCRs target variant regions that are unmutated.

TCRdb keeps only in-frame clones here, not all; method: immunoSEQ multiplex PCR. The sample consists of about 120,000 clones, roughly 90% of them appearing once. The TCR was taken from an adult who received the AZD1222 COVID-19 vaccine. The material was peripheral blood, obtained 28 days after the second AZD1222 dose.

The CDR3 nucleotides read TGTGCCAGCACTCCGAGGGGGCAGTACGAGCAGTACTTC. Its translation is CASTPRGQYEQYF. This chain uses TRBV6-6 with TRBJ2-7; 7 nucleotides align to TRBD1. V lost 7 bases and J lost 4; bases outside the gene matches: 7. CDR1 is MNHNY, CDR2 SVGAGI, per germline (reference sequence). CDR3 length: 13 residues.